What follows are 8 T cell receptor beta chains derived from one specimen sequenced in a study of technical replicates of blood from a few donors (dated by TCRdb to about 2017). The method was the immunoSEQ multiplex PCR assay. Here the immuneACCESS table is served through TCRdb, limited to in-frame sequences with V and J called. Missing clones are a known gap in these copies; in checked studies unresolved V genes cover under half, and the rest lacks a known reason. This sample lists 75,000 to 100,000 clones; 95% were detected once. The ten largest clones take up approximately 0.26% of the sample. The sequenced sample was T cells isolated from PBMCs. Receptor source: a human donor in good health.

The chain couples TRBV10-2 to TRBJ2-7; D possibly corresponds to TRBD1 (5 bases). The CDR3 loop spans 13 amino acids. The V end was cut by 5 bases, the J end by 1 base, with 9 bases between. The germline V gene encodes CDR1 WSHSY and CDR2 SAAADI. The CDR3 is CASSWGSSYEQYF. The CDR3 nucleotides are TGCGCCAGCAGTTGGGGCTCATCCTACGAGCAGTACTTC.

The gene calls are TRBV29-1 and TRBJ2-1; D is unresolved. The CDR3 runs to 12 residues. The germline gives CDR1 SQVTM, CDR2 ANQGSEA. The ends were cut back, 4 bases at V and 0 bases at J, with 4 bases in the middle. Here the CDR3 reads CSVVSSYNEQFF. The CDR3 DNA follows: TGCAGCGTTGTTAGCTCCTACAATGAGCAGTTCTTC.

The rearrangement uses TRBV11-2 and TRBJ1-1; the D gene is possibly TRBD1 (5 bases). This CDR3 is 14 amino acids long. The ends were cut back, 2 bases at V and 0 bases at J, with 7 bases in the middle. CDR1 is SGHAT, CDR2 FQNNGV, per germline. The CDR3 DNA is TGTGCCAGCAGCTTAACAGGAATGAACACTGAAGCTTTCTTT. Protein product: CASSLTGMNTEAFF.

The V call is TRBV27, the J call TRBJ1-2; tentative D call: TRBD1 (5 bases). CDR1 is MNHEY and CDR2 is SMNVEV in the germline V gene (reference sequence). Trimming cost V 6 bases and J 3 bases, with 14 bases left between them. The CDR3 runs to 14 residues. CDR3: CASSQTDGHYGYTF. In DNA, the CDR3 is TGTGCCAGCAGCCAGACAGATGGACACTATGGCTACACCTTC.

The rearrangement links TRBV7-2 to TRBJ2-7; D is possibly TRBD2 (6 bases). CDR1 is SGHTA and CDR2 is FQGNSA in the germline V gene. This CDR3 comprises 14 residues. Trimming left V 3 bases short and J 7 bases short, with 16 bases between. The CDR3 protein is CASSFNRGRGEQYF. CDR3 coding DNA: TGTGCCAGCAGCTTCAATAGGGGACGGGGGGAGCAGTACTTC.

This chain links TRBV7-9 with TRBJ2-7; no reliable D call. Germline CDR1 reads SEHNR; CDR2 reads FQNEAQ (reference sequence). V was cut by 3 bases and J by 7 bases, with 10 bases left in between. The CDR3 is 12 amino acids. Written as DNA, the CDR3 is TGTGCCAGCAGCTTGGGCCCCCGGGAGCAGTACTTC. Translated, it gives CASSLGPREQYF.

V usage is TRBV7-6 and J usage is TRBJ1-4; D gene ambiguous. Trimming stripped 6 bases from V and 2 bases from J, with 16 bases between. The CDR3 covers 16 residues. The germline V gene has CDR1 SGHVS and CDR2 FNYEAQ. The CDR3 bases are TGTGCCAGCAGTCACGACCTCGGGAGCACTAATGAAAAACTGTTTTTT. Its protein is CASSHDLGSTNEKLFF.

CDR3 protein: CASSPWTGPNEKLFF. The CDR3 DNA reads TGTGCCAGCAGCCCTTGGACAGGCCCTAATGAAAAACTGTTTTTT. The rearrangement joins TRBV5-6 to TRBJ1-4; 7 bases map to TRBD1. With 4 bases clipped from V and 3 bases from J, the junction kept 6 bases outside the gene matches. The CDR3 spans 15 residues. Germline V gene lookup returns CDR1 SGHDT and CDR2 YYEEEE.